This passage covers 8 T cell receptor beta chains from one sample sequenced in a study of blood T cell repertoires in COVID-19. This table comes from immunoSEQ multiplex PCR, and its TCRdb copy is limited to in-frame clones, with some not included. The profile shows about 300,000 clones, around 89% of them singletons. Sequencing used peripheral blood. These receptor sequences come from a middle-aged man with acute or convalescent COVID-19.

This rearrangement joins TRBV3-1 (or the pseudogene TRBV3-2) to TRBJ2-3, with a tentative D call TRBD1 (5 bases). Germline V lookup: CDR1 LGHDT, CDR2 YNNKEL (reference sequence). Trimming pared 0 bases from V and 0 bases from J, leaving 16 bases between. The CDR3 runs 18 residues. The CDR3 loop is CASSQEPSGISSTDTQYF. CDR3 coding DNA: TGTGCCAGCAGCCAAGAGCCCTCAGGGATTTCTAGCACAGATACGCAGTATTTT.

V gene TRBV5-1 combines with J gene TRBJ1-1, with D perhaps TRBD1 (6 bases). CDR1 SGHRS and CDR2 YFSETQ come from the germline V gene. Trimming shortened V by 2 bases and J by 11 bases, and 16 bases separated the two germline ends. This CDR3 is 13 amino acids long. The CDR3 sequence is CASSFSTGYEAFF. In nucleotides, the CDR3 is TGCGCCAGCAGCTTCTCGACAGGATATGAGGCTTTCTTT.

The chain links TRBV14 to TRBJ2-1, with TRBD2 identical over 9 bases. Germline V gene sequence: CDR1 SGHDN, CDR2 FVKESK. V lost 1 base to trimming and J lost 8 bases; unmatched junction nucleotides: 15. This CDR3 contains 18 residues. The CDR3 loop is CASSQGIVRGGRRDEQFF. The CDR3 coding sequence is TGTGCCAGCAGCCAAGGCATCGTGCGGGGGGGCCGGAGGGATGAGCAGTTCTTC.

The V gene is TRBV6-5, the J gene TRBJ2-1; 8 positions match TRBD1. V shed 10 bases, J shed 2 bases, and the junction held 10 bases outside the gene matches. The CDR3 has 15 amino acids. The V gene's germline CDR1 is MNHEY and CDR2 SVGAGI. This CDR3 reads CATAGQGVPYNEQFF. The CDR3 DNA is TGTGCCACCGCCGGACAGGGAGTTCCCTACAATGAGCAGTTCTTC.

The rearrangement uses TRBV18 and TRBJ2-3, with D hard to call. The germline V gene has CDR1 KGHSH and CDR2 LQKENI. The ends were cut back, 4 bases at V and 1 base at J, with 9 bases in the middle. CDR3 length: 14 amino acids. CDR3 sequence (DNA): TGTGCCAGCTCACAAGACTGGGGCACAGATACGCAGTATTTT. It is translated as CASSQDWGTDTQYF.

In DNA form, the CDR3 reads TGTGCCTGGAGCTCGACAGGGATCAATGAGCAGTTCTTC. This codes for CAWSSTGINEQFF. V and J are TRBV30 and TRBJ2-1; 7 nucleotides align to TRBD1. After removal of 3 bases from V and 6 bases from J, the junction contained 5 bases not matched to a gene. CDR1 and CDR2 (germline): GTSNPN, SVGIG (reference sequence). The CDR3 spans 13 residues. Supplemented by reference TRBV30 and TRBJ2-1, the full variable domain reads SQTIHQWPATLVQPVGSPLSLECTVEGTSNPNLYWYRQAAGRGLQLLFYSVGIGQISSEVPQNLSASRPQDRQFILSSKKLLLSDSGFYLCAWSSTGINEQFFGPGTRLTVL.

This chain links TRBV27 with TRBJ2-3; D possibly corresponds to TRBD1 (5 bases). Germline CDR1 is MNHEY and CDR2 is SMNVEV (reference sequence). Trimming took 6 bases from V and 1 from J, leaving 17 bases between them. The CDR3 sequence is 16 residues long. CDR3 residues: CASSFLVGARTDTQYF. The CDR3 DNA sequence: TGTGCCAGCAGCTTTTTAGTAGGGGCCCGCACAGATACGCAGTATTTT.

This chain links TRBV6-6 with TRBJ1-2, with 8 positions matching TRBD1. The junction had 7 bases not matched to a gene; V was cut back by 6 bases and J by 10 bases. Germline-derived CDR1 and CDR2 are MNHNY and SVGAGI (reference sequence). The CDR3 runs 12 residues. CDR3: CASRETGEAYTF. The CDR3 DNA reads as TGTGCCAGCAGAGAGACAGGGGAAGCCTACACCTTC.